The clone carrying this TCR beta chain has at least ten counts. The CDR3 covers 19 residues. Germline CDR1 LGHNA, CDR2 YNFKEQ. Trimming stripped 1 base from V and 0 bases from J, with 19 bases between. This sample was included in a study of blood T cells in healthy people across ages. Isolation recovered at least 7 million PBMCs from every sample. Primed by a sample-barcoded 5' primer and a J-beta primer mix, a second PCR proceeded for 7 to 11 cycles. Each of the cDNA molecules was tagged by a template-switch adaptor with 12 random nucleotides. Using its own MiXCR run on the 5' RACE reads, TCRdb lists one record per CDR3 protein. This sample yields about 930,000 distinct CDR3 sequences, of which roughly 28% are seen a single time; approximately 10% belongs to the top ten. These data also featured in a second study, about T cells of mothers and their children.

This chain links TRBV4-2 with TRBJ2-4, with D tentatively TRBD2 (6 bases). Sample: blood. The receptor was derived from a woman in her thirties or forties in good health. The CDR3 nucleotides are TGTGCCAGCAGCCAAGTCCCCGGGACTCGCACCGGAGCCAAAAACATTCAGTACTTC. This encodes CASSQVPGTRTGAKNIQYF.